This passage covers 21 T cell receptor beta chains from one sample sequenced in a study of T-cell memory formation after mild COVID-19. TCRdb analysed the 5' RACE reads with MiXCR anew, one entry per CDR3 protein. Here the sample spans hundreds of thousands of distinct CDR3 sequences, more than 15% being singletons. Sequenced: PBMCs or a T cell subset sorted from them (not recorded which). These receptors were taken from a young man who had mild COVID-19 (a few samples of this study predate the infection). Cell type and time point are not known.

This clonotype was seen a handful of times. The chain is built from TRBV18 and TRBJ1-1, with TRBD1 matching over 10 bases. The J segment lost 3 bases and the V segment lost 8 bases, leaving 3 bases of the junction unmatched. CDR1 and CDR2 (germline): KGHSH, LQKENI. The CDR3 contains 13 residues. The CDR3 DNA reads as TGTGCCAGCGCAGGGACAGGGGACACTGAAGCTTTCTTT. It is translated as CASAGTGDTEAFF.

V usage is TRBV4-3 and J usage is TRBJ1-1, with D perhaps matching TRBD1 (5 bases). The CDR3 contains 15 residues. Trimming left V 4 bases short and J 3 bases short, with 15 bases between. CDR1 is LGHNA and CDR2 is YSLEER in the germline V gene. The CDR3 sequence is CASSPVLGGDTEAFF. CDR3 nucleotide sequence: TGCGCCAGCAGCCCCGTTTTGGGGGGGGACACTGAAGCTTTCTTT.

This clonotype was detected only a few times. The genes are TRBV4-1 and TRBJ1-1, with a possible D match to TRBD1 (5 bases). V dropped 3 bases and J dropped 2 bases, with 13 bases sitting between them. Germline V gene sequence: CDR1 MGHRA, CDR2 YSYEKL. CDR3 size: 15 residues. CDR3 in DNA: TGCGCCAGCAGCCATTTTGGGGGTTCCAACACTGAAGCTTTCTTT. Its protein is CASSHFGGSNTEAFF.

CDR3 bases: TGTGCCACGCAGCCTGCAGGGGCGGTTCAGCCCCAGCATTTT. Translation: CATQPAGAVQPQHF. V usage is TRBV10-3 and J usage is TRBJ1-5; tentative D call: TRBD1 (6 bases). The V end lost 10 bases, the J end lost 6 bases, and 19 bases lay between the germline ends. The CDR3 has 14 residues. CDR1 is ENHRY, CDR2 SYGVKD, per germline.

The chain carries TRBV20-1 and TRBJ2-5; D might be TRBD2 (7 bases). Germline-derived CDR1 and CDR2 are DFQATT and SNEGSKA (reference sequence). Deletions cut 0 bases from V and 5 bases from J, with 13 bases between. This CDR3 has 14 residues. The CDR3 nucleotides read TGCAGTGCTAGAGATCAGGGGAGGGGGGAGACCCAGTACTTC. It is translated as CSARDQGRGETQYF.

V gene TRBV3-1 combines with J gene TRBJ2-7; D gene uncertain. Germline values: CDR1 LGHDT, CDR2 YNNKEL (reference sequence). Trimming took off 1 base at V and 5 bases at J, with 6 bases between the two ends. The CDR3 covers 12 residues. CDR3 coding DNA: TGTGCCAGCAGCCAAGGATTAAACGAGCAGTACGTC. Amino acid sequence: CASSQGLNEQYV.

This clonotype showed up just a few times. This sequence joins TRBV5-1 and TRBJ2-1; 7 positions match TRBD1. The CDR3 contains 17 residues. Germline V lookup: CDR1 SGHRS, CDR2 YFSETQ. V lost 4 bases, J lost 5 bases, and 15 bases stayed unmatched. CDR3 loop: CASSPETGLPFDNEQFF. CDR3 nucleotide sequence: TGCGCCAGCAGCCCCGAGACAGGGTTGCCGTTCGACAATGAGCAGTTCTTC.

This clonotype was picked up a small number of times. The chain recombines TRBV20-1 with TRBJ2-7; 7 positions match TRBD1. The CDR3 has 14 residues. Germline CDR1 DFQATT, CDR2 SNEGSKA (reference sequence). The junction had 10 bases not matched to a gene; V was cut back by 5 bases and J by 3 bases. The CDR3 DNA sequence: TGCAGTGCTCGTAATAGGCAGGGGGTCTACGAGCAGTACGTC. Its translation is CSARNRQGVYEQYV.

The table lists this clonotype with a few counts. The chain combines TRBV20-1 with TRBJ2-5; D perhaps matches TRBD2 (6 bases). From germline, CDR1 is DFQATT and CDR2 SNEGSKA (reference sequence). V lost 1 base, J lost 5 bases, and 17 bases lay in between. CDR3 size: 15 residues. CDR3 nucleotides: TGCAGTGCTAGAGGCGGGGCTGCTGGCTACGAGACCCAGTACTTC. Encoded protein: CSARGGAAGYETQYF.

This chain uses TRBV30 with TRBJ2-7; the D is unclear. The CDR3 contains 16 residues. The V end was cut by 2 bases, the J end by 0 bases, with 17 bases between. Germline V CDR1 and CDR2: GTSNPN, SVGIG (reference sequence). As DNA, the CDR3 is TGTGCCTGGAGTTATCGGGTGGCATCGAGCTCCTACGAGCAGTACTTC. It encodes CAWSYRVASSSYEQYF.

This clonotype was counted many times. The rearrangement uses TRBV5-1 and TRBJ2-3; 9 positions agree with TRBD1. Germline CDR1 is SGHRS and CDR2 is YFSETQ. The CDR3 extends over 17 amino acids. V shed 4 bases, J shed 3 bases, and the junction held 12 bases outside the gene matches. The CDR3 coding sequence is TGCGCCAGCAGCATTTACCGGGACAGGGAGTCGACAGATACGCAGTATTTT. It yields the protein CASSIYRDRESTDTQYF.

V usage is TRBV6-5 and J usage is TRBJ1-4; D possibly corresponds to TRBD1 (6 bases). The germline V and J ends were trimmed by 0 bases and 8 bases, with 13 bases remaining between them. The CDR3 runs to 15 residues. Germline V CDR1 and CDR2: MNHEY, SVGAGI. Here the CDR3 reads CASSYSSLGGEKLFF. CDR3 bases: TGTGCCAGCAGTTACTCCAGCTTGGGGGGCGAAAAACTGTTTTTT.

This clonotype showed up just a few times. The chain couples TRBV7-2 to TRBJ1-5, with D unclear. The CDR3 runs to 14 residues. Germline CDR1 reads SGHTA; CDR2 reads FQGNSA. Trimming stripped 1 base from V and 6 bases from J, with 10 bases between. In nucleotides, the CDR3 is TGTGCCAGCAGCTTAGGGGCAGTGACTCAGCCCCAGCATTTT. Its translation is CASSLGAVTQPQHF.

The V gene is TRBV20-1, the J gene TRBJ2-3, with D possibly matching TRBD1 (5 bases). Looked up from germline, CDR1 is DFQATT and CDR2 is SNEGSKA (reference sequence). V was trimmed by 3 bases and J by 1 base, leaving 11 bases between them. The CDR3 is 14 amino acids. The CDR3 is CSASGQGGTDTQYF. CDR3 sequence (DNA): TGCAGTGCTAGCGGTCAGGGCGGCACAGATACGCAGTATTTT.

V gene TRBV4-3 combines with J gene TRBJ2-4, with a weak D call TRBD2 (6 bases). The CDR3 loop spans 13 amino acids. Germline loops: CDR1 LGHNA, CDR2 YSLEER. Trimming pared 1 base from V and 8 bases from J, leaving 9 bases between. The CDR3 region has the DNA TGCGCCAGCAGCCAAGTTGGAGGGGACATTCAGTACTTC. Protein product: CASSQVGGDIQYF.

At least ten counts were recorded for this clonotype. The rearrangement uses TRBV12-3 or TRBV12-4 and TRBJ2-3; D is unresolved. V was shortened by 5 bases and J by 4 bases, with 10 bases between the two germline ends. The CDR3 spans 13 residues. Here the CDR3 DNA reads TGTGCCAGCAGTGTCCTTCTCGCAGATACGCAGTATTTT. Translating it yields CASSVLLADTQYF.

Note on this clonotype: The junction differs from germline at one of its ends, possibly a read error. V is TRBV11-2 and J is TRBJ2-3; TRBD2 matches at 8 bases. Germline V gives CDR1 SGHAT, CDR2 FQNNGV. The CDR3 sequence is 15 residues long. CDR3 coding DNA: TGTGCCAGCAGCCCCCAGCTAGCGGGCACAAATACGCAGTATTTT. This gives the protein CASSPQLAGTNTQYF. Using reference TRBV11-2 and TRBJ2-3 for the parts outside the CDR3, the full variable domain is EAGVAQSPRYKIIEKRQSVAFWCNPISGHATLYWYQQILGQGPKLLIQFQNNGVVDDSQLPKDRFSAERLKGVDSTLKIQPAKLEDSAVYLCASSPQLAGTNTQYFGPGTRLTVL.

The gene calls are TRBV20-1 and TRBJ1-4, with D uncertain. CDR3 length equals 12 residues. The V gene lost 6 bases and the J gene lost 8 bases, with 13 bases spanning the gap. Germline-derived CDR1 and CDR2 are DFQATT and SNEGSKA (reference sequence). This CDR3 is CSAPLQGEKLFF. The CDR3 DNA follows: TGCAGTGCGCCCCTCCAAGGGGAAAAACTGTTTTTT.

The rearrangement joins TRBV9 to TRBJ2-3, with D hard to call. CDR1 and CDR2 from the germline V gene are SGDLS and YYNGEE. V was cut by 0 bases and J by 5 bases, with 7 bases left in between. The CDR3 length is 13 residues. The CDR3, as DNA: TGTGCCAGCAGCGTAGGGCAACTAGATACGCAGTATTTT. Protein product: CASSVGQLDTQYF.

This clonotype showed up many times. The CDR3 loop is CASSLTSGVSYNEQFF. The CDR3 nucleotides are TGTGCCAGCAGCTTGACTAGCGGGGTCTCCTACAATGAGCAGTTCTTC. The J gene is TRBJ2-1, the V gene TRBV7-2; 11 nucleotides agree with TRBD2. CDR1 and CDR2 (germline): SGHTA, FQGNSA. The J segment lost 0 bases and the V segment lost 3 bases, leaving 1 base of the junction unmatched. The CDR3 covers 16 residues.

A few counts support this clonotype. The chain couples TRBV19 to TRBJ2-4; D tentatively reads TRBD1 or TRBD2 (5 bases each). Germline CDR1 is LNHDA and CDR2 is SQIVND (reference sequence). The length of the CDR3 is 15 residues. V gave up 4 bases and J gave up 6 bases, with 16 bases separating them. The CDR3 region has the DNA TGTGCCAGTAGTAGCGCCGGGACGGATTTAAACATTCAGTACTTC. Its translation: CASSSAGTDLNIQYF.